The T cell receptor beta chain described here comes from a study of tumor and adjacent non-tumor tissue in lung cancer. Three rounds of nested PCR, following a modified ARM-PCR protocol, produced the TCRbeta library. MiXCR was run by TCRdb on the multiplex PCR reads, yielding one entry per CDR3 protein. The sample lists approximately 100,000 distinct CDR3 sequences; approximately 71% were seen once. The study's findings and limits: Compared with tumor, normal lung showed significantly lower TCR diversity.

RNA was extracted from bulk tissue without any cell sorting. This clonotype was recorded a few times. Its cognate antigen is unknown. This CDR3 has 16 residues. The germline V gene has CDR1 SGHAT and CDR2 FQNNGV. V trimming: 3 bases; J trimming: 4 bases; junction bases outside the gene matches: 6. The sequencing sample was made of lung tumor tissue. The chain recombines TRBV11-2 with TRBJ2-3; TRBD2 agrees at 11 bases. The sequence was obtained from a woman aged 60 to 75 with non-small cell lung cancer. The CDR3 DNA is TGTGCCAGCAGCTTTAGCGGGGGGGCCGGTGCAGATACGCAGTATTTT. It translates to CASSFSGGAGADTQYF.